The 13 T cell receptor beta chains reported below all come from one sample, sequenced in a study of OX40 agonist ivuxolimab in advanced cancers. Receptor libraries were prepared by the immunoSEQ multiplex PCR assay. This is the immuneACCESS table as TCRdb keeps it, with only in-frame sequences that have V and J called. A part of the clones is gone; compared with another copy, unresolved V genes explain less than half, and the rest is unexplained. This sample lists roughly 79,000 clones; about 92% were detected once. 0.5% to 0.6% of the sample belongs to the ten largest clones. The input for sequencing was CD4+ or CD8+ T cells sorted from blood, taken in a trial of the OX40 agonist ivuxolimab. These receptors were collected from an adult with an advanced solid tumor such as melanoma, head and neck, liver or kidney cancer.

The V gene is TRBV6-5, the J gene TRBJ1-2, with D unresolved. This CDR3 spans 15 amino acids. Trimming stripped 7 bases from V and 1 base from J, with 16 bases between. The germline V gene encodes CDR1 MNHEY and CDR2 SVGAGI. In nucleotides, the CDR3 is TGTGCCAGCATCAAGTCAAGGACTGATAACTATGGCTACACCTTC. Residues: CASIKSRTDNYGYTF.

The chain couples TRBV2 to TRBJ2-7, with 8 nucleotides matching TRBD1. Trimming at V came to 7 bases and at J to 2 bases, leaving 10 bases not matched to a gene. CDR3 length equals 15 residues. In germline, CDR1 is SNHLY, CDR2 FYNNEI. In nucleotides, the CDR3 is TGTGCCAGCAACCTAAGACAGGGGTCAACCTACGAGCAGTACTTC. Translated, it gives CASNLRQGSTYEQYF.

This clone was recorded a few times. The chain links TRBV4-1 to TRBJ1-4; TRBD1 matches 7 bases. Trimming took 2 bases from V and 5 from J; bases not matched to a gene: 11. The CDR3 is 17 amino acids. Germline loops: CDR1 MGHRA, CDR2 YSYEKL. Written as DNA, the CDR3 is TGCGCCAGCAGCCAACTACGTGGACAGGCTTGGAATGAAAAACTGTTTTTT. This sequence encodes CASSQLRGQAWNEKLFF.

The J gene is TRBJ2-3, the V gene TRBV15; D gene unclear. Trimming cost V 1 base and J 2 bases, with 13 bases left between them. The germline V gene encodes CDR1 LNHNV and CDR2 YYDKDF (reference sequence). The CDR3 has 16 amino acids. The CDR3 DNA is TGTGCCACCAGCAGAGGGTCCCAGGCATCCACAGATACGCAGTATTTT. Protein: CATSRGSQASTDTQYF.

V usage is TRBV11-3 and J usage is TRBJ2-2, with a tentative D call TRBD2 (5 bases). Germline V CDR1 and CDR2: SGHNT, YENEEA. V lost 5 bases and J 5 bases, leaving 18 bases between the germline ends. The CDR3 is 16 residues long. The CDR3 loop reads CASSPRVGVGTGELFF. The CDR3 nucleotides read TGTGCCAGCAGCCCGCGGGTAGGAGTAGGGACCGGGGAGCTGTTTTTT.

The chain uses TRBV6-6 and TRBJ2-7; D possibly corresponds to TRBD1 (6 bases). This CDR3 is 15 amino acids long. Per germline, CDR1 MNHNY and CDR2 SVGAGI (reference sequence). V was clipped by 2 bases and J by 5 bases, with 16 bases between them. CDR3 loop: CASSYQGTLSNEQYF. Written as DNA, the CDR3 is TGTGCCAGCAGTTACCAGGGGACCCTCTCGAACGAGCAGTACTTC.

V is TRBV4-3 and J is TRBJ1-4; D gene uncertain. CDR3 length: 17 residues. Per the germline V gene, CDR1 is LGHNA and CDR2 is YSLEER. The V end lost 2 bases, the J end lost 0 bases, and 13 bases lay between the germline ends. CDR3 sequence reads: CASSQLAVPTTNEKLFF. DNA for the CDR3: TGCGCCAGCAGCCAATTGGCCGTACCGACAACTAATGAAAAACTGTTTTTT.

This clone was found once. The chain is built from TRBV5-4 and TRBJ2-2; 10 bases align to TRBD1. CDR1 SGHNT and CDR2 YYREEE come from the germline V gene (reference sequence). There are 17 residues in the CDR3. V lost 2 bases, J lost 4 bases, and 8 bases stayed unmatched. The CDR3 nucleotides read TGTGCCAGCAGCTTAAGACCGGGACAGGGGCCCACCGGGGAGCTGTTTTTT. Protein: CASSLRPGQGPTGELFF.

V and J are TRBV6-6 and TRBJ2-7; the match to TRBD1 covers 10 bases. The CDR3 has 13 amino acids. V lost 7 bases to trimming and J lost 4 bases; unmatched junction nucleotides: 4. Germline values: CDR1 MNHNY, CDR2 SVGAGI (reference sequence). CDR3 nucleotides: TGTGCCAGCAACCGGGACAGGGGATACGAGCAGTACTTC. Amino acid sequence: CASNRDRGYEQYF.

The CDR3 here is CASSLFVSRGRLVEQFF. The CDR3 coding sequence is TGTGCCAGCAGCTTGTTTGTTTCGCGGGGTCGCCTCGTCGAGCAGTTCTTC. The chain has TRBV5-4 and TRBJ2-1, with a weak D call TRBD2 (6 bases). Trimming cost V 1 base and J 10 bases, with 24 bases left between them. Germline V gene data show CDR1 as SGHNT and CDR2 as YYREEE (reference sequence). The CDR3 is made up of 17 amino acids.

This chain connects TRBV19 to TRBJ2-3, with no clear D. CDR3 length equals 13 residues. From germline, CDR1 is LNHDA and CDR2 SQIVND (reference sequence). V lost 8 bases and J 2 bases, leaving 11 bases between the germline ends. The CDR3 is CASGVPPTDTQYF. The CDR3 nucleotides are TGTGCCAGTGGTGTACCCCCCACAGATACGCAGTATTTT.

This chain uses TRBV18 with TRBJ2-1; 8 positions match TRBD2. The CDR3 spans 15 residues. The ends lost 4 bases at V and 7 bases at J; junction bases unmatched: 9. Germline loops: CDR1 KGHSH, CDR2 LQKENI. The CDR3 here is CASSLTSGSINEQFF. The CDR3 coding sequence is TGTGCCAGCTCACTGACCAGCGGGAGTATTAATGAGCAGTTCTTC.

The chain joins TRBV28 to TRBJ2-7; tentatively, D is TRBD2 (6 bases). The germline V and J ends were trimmed by 0 bases and 2 bases, with 11 bases remaining between them. CDR1 MDHEN and CDR2 SYDVKM come from the germline V gene. The CDR3 length is 15 residues. The CDR3 sequence: CASSLWRLVPYEQYF. DNA for the CDR3: TGTGCCAGCAGTTTATGGCGACTAGTTCCCTACGAGCAGTACTTC.